The entry below gives a single TCR beta chain sequence along with its context. The antigen is unknown. The source of the sample is a study of response to subunit inactivated influenza vaccine. Via MiXCR, TCRdb re-called the RT-PCR reads, giving one row per CDR3 protein. This table has around 850,000 distinct CDR3 sequences, about 18% appearing once. Germline values: CDR1 SGHTS, CDR2 YDEGEE. Trimming cost V 0 bases and J 3 bases, with 13 bases left between them. This CDR3 comprises 15 residues. General study points: Authors suggested each seasonal flu vaccination may recruit only limited numbers of new T cells.

The receptor comes from a man over 45 who received an inactivated influenza vaccine. The chain employs TRBV5-8 and TRBJ2-7; D perhaps matches TRBD1 (6 bases). The source was PBMCs from blood, collected roughly 5 days after vaccination. CDR3 sequence (DNA): TGTGCCAGCAGCTTGGGGGCAGGGGTAGTCTACGAGCAGTACTTC. This translates into CASSLGAGVVYEQYF.